The rows below give T cell receptor beta chains drawn from one sample of a study of cytomegalovirus exposure and HLA in healthy donors. This table comes from immunoSEQ multiplex PCR, and its TCRdb copy is limited to in-frame clones, with some not included. The data show under 200,000 clones, about 83% seen once. Sequencing was done on a sample of PBMCs. These receptors originate from a woman aged 25 to 45 in good health and CMV-seropositive. CDR3s include the opening cysteine and the closing phenylalanine or tryptophan. A D gene is named only where the DNA matches it firmly. Clone size appears in some rows only: once, few, many, or a class for an expanded clone.

J: TRBJ1-2
V: TRBV5-1
size: NA
D: NA
DNA: TGCGCCAGCAGTTCTGGGGGGGCGCGGGGCTATGGCTACACCTTC
CDR3: CASSSGGARGYGYTF

J: TRBJ1-6
V: TRBV15
size: NA
D: TRBD1
DNA: TGTGCCACCAGCAGCTGGGACAGGGGTCCCCTCCACTTT
CDR3: CATSSWDRGPLHF

J: TRBJ2-5
V: TRBV4-2
size: NA
D: NA
DNA: TGTGCCAGCAGCCAAGATCGAGGGAGGCAAGAGACCCAGTACTTC
CDR3: CASSQDRGRQETQYF

J: TRBJ1-5
V: TRBV7-2
size: NA
D: NA
DNA: TGTGCCAGCAGCCTAGACTTTCAGCCCCAGCATTTT
CDR3: CASSLDFQPQHF

J: TRBJ1-2
V: TRBV28
size: NA
D: TRBD1
DNA: TGTGCCAGCAGCGACAGGGGGAGGGGCTACACCTTC
CDR3: CASSDRGRGYTF

J: TRBJ2-5
V: TRBV5-4
size: NA
D: NA
DNA: TGTGCCAGCAGCCGAACAGCACAAGAGACCCAGTACTTC
CDR3: CASSRTAQETQYF

J: TRBJ2-2
V: TRBV7-2
size: NA
D: TRBD2
DNA: TGTGCCAGCAGCGTACTAGCGGGAGGCGCGGGGGGTACCGGGGAGCTGTTTTTT
CDR3: CASSVLAGGAGGTGELFF

J: TRBJ1-3
V: TRBV9
size: NA
D: NA
DNA: TGTGCCAGCAGCGCCGACCCTCGGGGGGCTGGAAACACCATATATTTT
CDR3: CASSADPRGAGNTIYF

J: TRBJ2-5
V: TRBV4-2
size: NA
D: NA
DNA: TGTGCCAGCAGCCAACGCTCCTGGGGGACTGAAGAGACCCAGTACTTC
CDR3: CASSQRSWGTEETQYF

J: TRBJ2-7
V: TRBV4-2
size: NA
D: TRBD2
DNA: TGTGCCAGCAGCCAAGCCTCACCGTTTAGCGGGGGGGCGTACGAGCAGTACTTC
CDR3: CASSQASPFSGGAYEQYF

J: TRBJ1-2
V: TRBV13
size: NA
D: NA
DNA: TGTGCCAGCAGCTTGTTAACGGATCCGGGAGGCTACACCTTC
CDR3: CASSLLTDPGGYTF

J: TRBJ2-2
V: TRBV10-2
size: NA
D: TRBD1
DNA: TGCGCCAGCACCCTCCGGACAGGGGTCACCGGGGAGCTGTTTTTT
CDR3: CASTLRTGVTGELFF

J: TRBJ1-3
V: TRBV7-9
size: NA
D: NA
DNA: TGTGCCAGCAGCTTAGGTCACTCTGGAAACACCATATATTTT
CDR3: CASSLGHSGNTIYF

J: TRBJ1-2
V: TRBV4-1
size: few
D: TRBD1
DNA: TGCGCCAGCAGCCAATACAGGGGGGCATATGGCTACACCTTC
CDR3: CASSQYRGAYGYTF

J: TRBJ2-1
V: TRBV2
size: few
D: NA
DNA: TGTGCCAGCAGATTAGAACCCTACAATGAGCAGTTCTTC
CDR3: CASRLEPYNEQFF